The sequence of this TCR beta chain was determined in a study of T cell repertoires in cytomegalovirus infection. Notes on this clonotype: Its matching antigen is unknown.

MiXCR, run by TCRdb on the reads, gives a single entry per CDR3 protein. The data contain roughly 340,000 distinct CDR3 sequences, 25% to 35% of them singletons. The CDR3 is 15 amino acids. CDR1 and CDR2 from the germline V gene are LNHDA and SQIVND (reference sequence). Trimming left V 3 bases short and J 0 bases short, with 9 bases between. This sequence was found in a human donor in good health (CMV status not recorded). Some clones in this sample may be carry-over from other donors' samples. The starting material was cultured PBMCs, obtained from culture after CMV antigen stimulation. This chain connects TRBV19 to TRBJ2-1, with D perhaps TRBD1 (6 bases). CDR3 loop: CASSMTGFSYNEQFF. CDR3 sequence (DNA): TGTGCCAGTAGTATGACAGGCTTCTCCTACAATGAGCAGTTCTTC. Looking up the rest from reference TRBV19 and TRBJ2-1 gives the full variable domain: DGGITQSPKYLFRKEGQNVTLSCEQNLNHDAMYWYRQDPGQGLRLIYYSQIVNDFQKGDIAEGYSVSREKKESFPLTVTSAQKNPTAFYLCASSMTGFSYNEQFFGPGTRLTVL.